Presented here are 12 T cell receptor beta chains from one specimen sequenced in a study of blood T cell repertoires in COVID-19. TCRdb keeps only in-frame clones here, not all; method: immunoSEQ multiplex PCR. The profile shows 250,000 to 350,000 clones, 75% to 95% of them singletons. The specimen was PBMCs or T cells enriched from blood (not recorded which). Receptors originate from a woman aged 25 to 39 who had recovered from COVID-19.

CDR3 sequence reads: CATSERGQPNTGELFF. Here the CDR3 DNA reads TGTGCCACCAGTGAAAGAGGACAGCCGAACACCGGGGAGCTGTTTTTT. The chain is built from TRBV24-1 and TRBJ2-2; D may be TRBD1 (6 bases). In germline, CDR1 is KGHDR, CDR2 SFDVKD. The CDR3 spans 16 residues. V was shortened by 4 bases and J by 0 bases, with 11 bases between the two germline ends.

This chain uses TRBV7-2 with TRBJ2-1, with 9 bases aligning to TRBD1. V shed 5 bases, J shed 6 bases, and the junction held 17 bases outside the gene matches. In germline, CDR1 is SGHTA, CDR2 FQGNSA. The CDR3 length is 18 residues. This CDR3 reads CASSKYPRDRDEVNEQFF. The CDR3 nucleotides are TGTGCCAGCAGCAAGTACCCCCGGGACAGGGATGAGGTCAATGAGCAGTTCTTC.

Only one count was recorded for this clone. This chain's CDR3 is CASSLAASGSYEQYF. Written as DNA, the CDR3 is TGCGCCAGCAGCTTGGCGGCTAGCGGGAGCTACGAGCAGTACTTC. The rearrangement joins TRBV5-1 to TRBJ2-7; 10 bases align to TRBD2. The length of the CDR3 is 15 residues. J was trimmed by 3 bases and V by 0 bases; bases with no gene match: 3. The germline gives CDR1 SGHRS, CDR2 YFSETQ.

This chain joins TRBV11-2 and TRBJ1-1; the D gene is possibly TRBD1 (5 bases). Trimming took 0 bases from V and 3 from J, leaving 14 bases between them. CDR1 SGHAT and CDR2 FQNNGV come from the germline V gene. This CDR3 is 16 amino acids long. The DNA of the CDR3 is TGTGCCAGCAGCTTAGAGCAGGGAATTGGGGACACTGAAGCTTTCTTT. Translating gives CASSLEQGIGDTEAFF. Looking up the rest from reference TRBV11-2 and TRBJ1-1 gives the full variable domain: EAGVAQSPRYKIIEKRQSVAFWCNPISGHATLYWYQQILGQGPKLLIQFQNNGVVDDSQLPKDRFSAERLKGVDSTLKIQPAKLEDSAVYLCASSLEQGIGDTEAFFGQGTRLTVV.

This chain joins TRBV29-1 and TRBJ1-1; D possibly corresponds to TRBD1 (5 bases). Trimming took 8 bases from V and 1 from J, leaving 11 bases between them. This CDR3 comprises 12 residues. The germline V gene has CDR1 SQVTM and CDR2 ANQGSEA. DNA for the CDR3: TGCAGCTCGGGACGGGGGAACACTGAAGCTTTCTTT. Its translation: CSSGRGNTEAFF.

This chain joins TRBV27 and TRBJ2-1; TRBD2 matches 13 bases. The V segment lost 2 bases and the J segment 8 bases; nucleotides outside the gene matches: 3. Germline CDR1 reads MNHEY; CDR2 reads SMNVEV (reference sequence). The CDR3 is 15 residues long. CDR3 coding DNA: TGTGCCAGCAGTTTAAGGACTAGCGGGAGTGATGAGCAGTTCTTC. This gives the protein CASSLRTSGSDEQFF.

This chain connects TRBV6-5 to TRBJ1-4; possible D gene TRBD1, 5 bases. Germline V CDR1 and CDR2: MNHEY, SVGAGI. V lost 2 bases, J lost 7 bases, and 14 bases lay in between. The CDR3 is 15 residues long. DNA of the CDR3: TGTGCCAGCAGTTACGACCAGGGTAGTACTGAAAAACTGTTTTTT. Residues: CASSYDQGSTEKLFF.

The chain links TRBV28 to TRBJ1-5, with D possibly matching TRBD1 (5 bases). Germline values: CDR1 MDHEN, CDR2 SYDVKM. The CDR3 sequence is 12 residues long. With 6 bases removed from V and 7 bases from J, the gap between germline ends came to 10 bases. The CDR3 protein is CASRESGQPQHF. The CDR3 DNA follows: TGTGCCAGCAGAGAATCAGGGCAGCCCCAGCATTTT.

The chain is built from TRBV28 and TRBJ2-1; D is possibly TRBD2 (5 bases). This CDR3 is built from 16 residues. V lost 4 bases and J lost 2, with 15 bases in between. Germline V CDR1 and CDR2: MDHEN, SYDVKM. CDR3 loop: CASSSAAGSAYNEQFF. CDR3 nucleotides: TGTGCCAGCAGTTCCGCCGCGGGTAGCGCCTACAATGAGCAGTTCTTC.

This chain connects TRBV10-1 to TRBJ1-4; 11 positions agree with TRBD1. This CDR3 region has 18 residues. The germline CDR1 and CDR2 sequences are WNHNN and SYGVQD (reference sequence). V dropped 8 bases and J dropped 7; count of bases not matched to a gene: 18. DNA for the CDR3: TGCGCCAGCTACCGGACCGGGACAGGGGGACAGTATAGTGAAAAACTGTTTTTT. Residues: CASYRTGTGGQYSEKLFF.

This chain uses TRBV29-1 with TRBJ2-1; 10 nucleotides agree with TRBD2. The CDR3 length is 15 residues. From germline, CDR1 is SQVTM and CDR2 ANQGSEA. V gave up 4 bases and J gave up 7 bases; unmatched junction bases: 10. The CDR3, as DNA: TGCAGCGTTGGGTTTCTAGCGGGAGATAGGAATGAGCAGTTCTTC. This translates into CSVGFLAGDRNEQFF.

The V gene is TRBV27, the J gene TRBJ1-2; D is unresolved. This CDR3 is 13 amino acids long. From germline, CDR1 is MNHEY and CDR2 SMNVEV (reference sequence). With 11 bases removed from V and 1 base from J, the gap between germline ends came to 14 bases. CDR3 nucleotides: TGTGCCCCCCCCCTCAGCGGTAACTATGGCTACACCTTC. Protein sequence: CAPPLSGNYGYTF.